What follows are 5 T cell receptor beta chains derived from one specimen sequenced in a study of identical twins. TCRdb processed the 5' RACE reads anew with MiXCR; each CDR3 protein has one entry. The sample has 450,000 or so distinct CDR3 sequences, about 13% seen once. This sample was also put to use in a study of yellow fever vaccine responses in identical twins.

Sequenced input: CD4+ T cells sorted from blood. These receptors all come from a woman aged 18 to 35 in good health.

This clonotype has only a few counts. This rearrangement joins TRBV6-1 to TRBJ1-1; D may be TRBD1 (5 bases). The CDR3 is 15 amino acids. Per the germline V gene, CDR1 is MNHNS and CDR2 is SASEGT. V shed 8 bases and J shed 0 bases, with 16 bases lying between them. Written as DNA, the CDR3 is TGTGCCAGCGGGTCGGCGGGGGGGATGAACACTGAAGCTTTCTTT. It translates to CASGSAGGMNTEAFF.

The rearrangement links TRBV7-9 to TRBJ1-2, with TRBD1 identical over 9 bases. CDR1 is SEHNR and CDR2 is FQNEAQ in the germline V gene (reference sequence). CDR3 size: 15 residues. With V trimmed by 2 bases and J by 6 bases, 7 bases remained unmatched. This CDR3 is CASSLIQDRGDGYTF. CDR3 bases: TGTGCCAGCAGCTTAATCCAGGACAGGGGTGATGGCTACACCTTC.

Concerning this clonotype: The junction differs from germline at one of its ends, possibly a read error. This chain connects TRBV12-3 or TRBV12-4 to TRBJ1-3; 7 nucleotides match TRBD1. This CDR3 comprises 17 residues. CDR3 amino acids: CASRSTTGSTRGITIYF. The CDR3 DNA reads TGTGCCAGCAGGTCGACGACAGGGTCCACCCGAGGAATCACCATATATTTT.

CDR3 sequence reads: CASKSGGEFGSYNEQFF. The CDR3 coding sequence is TGTGCCAGCAAGAGCGGGGGGGAGTTCGGGTCCTACAATGAGCAGTTCTTC. V usage is TRBV6-1 and J usage is TRBJ2-1; 10 bases match TRBD2. Germline V gene sequence: CDR1 MNHNS, CDR2 SASEGT. The CDR3 has 17 amino acids. The J segment lost 1 base and the V segment lost 7 bases, leaving 10 bases of the junction unmatched.

This clonotype was picked up many times. The genes are TRBV5-1 and TRBJ1-1; no clear D. V shed 2 bases and J shed 2 bases, with 10 bases lying between them. Germline CDR1 is SGHRS and CDR2 is YFSETQ. The CDR3 is made up of 14 amino acids. The CDR3 DNA reads as TGCGCCAGCAGCTTAACGGCCGGTAACACTGAAGCTTTCTTT. This sequence encodes CASSLTAGNTEAFF.